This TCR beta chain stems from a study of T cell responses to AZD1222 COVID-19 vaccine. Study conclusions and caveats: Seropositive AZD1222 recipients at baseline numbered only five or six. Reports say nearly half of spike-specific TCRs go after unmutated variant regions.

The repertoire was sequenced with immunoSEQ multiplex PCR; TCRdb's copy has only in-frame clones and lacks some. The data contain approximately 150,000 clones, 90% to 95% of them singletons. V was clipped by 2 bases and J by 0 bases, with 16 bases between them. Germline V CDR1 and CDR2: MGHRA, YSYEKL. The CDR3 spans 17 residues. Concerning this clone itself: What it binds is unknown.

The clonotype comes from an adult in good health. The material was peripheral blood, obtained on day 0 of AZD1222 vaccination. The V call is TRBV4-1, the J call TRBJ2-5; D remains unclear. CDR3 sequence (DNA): TGCGCCAGCAGCCAATTCCACCGGGCCCCGTACCAAGAGACCCAGTACTTC. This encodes CASSQFHRAPYQETQYF.